This T cell receptor beta chain is drawn from a study of radiation and T cells in renal cell carcinoma. On this clone: Its antigen is currently unknown. At one end, the junction sequence differs from germline, possibly due to a read error.

Here immunoSEQ multiplex PCR was the method, and the copy in TCRdb shows in-frame clones only, minus some. Among about 77,000 clones, approximately 87% were seen once, and the ten largest hold 2% to 3%. Per germline, CDR1 SSHAT and CDR2 FNYEAQ (reference sequence). The CDR3 loop spans 15 amino acids. Study observations and caveats: Baseline intratumoral clonotype presence is unknown without pretreatment biopsies. From baseline, blood top tumor clonotypes peaked at 2 weeks post-radiation.

Time point in this sample: blood 4 weeks post-SBRT, at nephrectomy. Treatment in this sample: 15 Gy SBRT to primary tumor, nephrectomy 4 weeks later. Nephrectomy followed 15 Gy stereotactic body radiation by 4 weeks. After SBRT, blood was collected at 2 and 4 weeks, plus baseline. The source material was blood, sampled from a patient whose treatment included radiotherapy and nephrectomy. The rearrangement links TRBV7-7 to TRBJ2-7; 11 nucleotides match TRBD1. This TCR derives from a woman aged 60-70 years with renal cell carcinoma. The CDR3 coding sequence is TGTGCTAGCAGCTTGGGGACAGGGGGTCTCGACGAGCAGTACTTC. Protein: CASSLGTGGLDEQYF.